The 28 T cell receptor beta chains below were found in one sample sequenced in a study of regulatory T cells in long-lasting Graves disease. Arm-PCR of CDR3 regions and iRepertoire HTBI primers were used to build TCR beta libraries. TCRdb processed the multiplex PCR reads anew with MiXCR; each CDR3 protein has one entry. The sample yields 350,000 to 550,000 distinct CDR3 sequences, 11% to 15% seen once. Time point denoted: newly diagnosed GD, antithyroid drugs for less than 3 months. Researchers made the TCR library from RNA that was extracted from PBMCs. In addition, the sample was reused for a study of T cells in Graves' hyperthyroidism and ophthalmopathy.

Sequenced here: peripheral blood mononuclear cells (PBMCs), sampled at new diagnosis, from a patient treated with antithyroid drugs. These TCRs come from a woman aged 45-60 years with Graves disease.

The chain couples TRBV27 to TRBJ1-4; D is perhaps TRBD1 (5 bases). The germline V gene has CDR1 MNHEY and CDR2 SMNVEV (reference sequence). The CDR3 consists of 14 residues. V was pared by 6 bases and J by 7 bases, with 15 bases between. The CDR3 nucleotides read TGTGCCAGCAGCAAGGACACGGCGGGTGAAAAACTGTTTTTT. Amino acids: CASSKDTAGEKLFF.

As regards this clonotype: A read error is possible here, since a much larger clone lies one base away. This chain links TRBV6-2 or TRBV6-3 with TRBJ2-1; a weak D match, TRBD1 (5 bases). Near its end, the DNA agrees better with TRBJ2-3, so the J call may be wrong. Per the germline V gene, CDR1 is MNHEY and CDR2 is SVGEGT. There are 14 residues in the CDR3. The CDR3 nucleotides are TGCGCCAGCAGTCAGGCCGCCGGCACAGGTACGCAGTATTTT. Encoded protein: CASSQAAGTGTQYF.

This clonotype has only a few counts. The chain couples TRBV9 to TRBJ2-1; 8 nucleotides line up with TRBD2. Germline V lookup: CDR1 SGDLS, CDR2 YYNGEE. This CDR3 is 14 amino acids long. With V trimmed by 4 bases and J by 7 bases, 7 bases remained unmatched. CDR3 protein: CASSRSSGNNEQFF. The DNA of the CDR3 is TGTGCCAGCAGCAGAAGTAGCGGGAATAATGAGCAGTTCTTC.

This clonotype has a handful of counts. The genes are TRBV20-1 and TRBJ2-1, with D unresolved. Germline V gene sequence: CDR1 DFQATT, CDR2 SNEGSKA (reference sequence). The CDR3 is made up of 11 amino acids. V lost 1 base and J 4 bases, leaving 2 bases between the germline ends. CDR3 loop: CSARVYNEQFF. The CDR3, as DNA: TGCAGTGCTAGAGTGTACAATGAGCAGTTCTTC.

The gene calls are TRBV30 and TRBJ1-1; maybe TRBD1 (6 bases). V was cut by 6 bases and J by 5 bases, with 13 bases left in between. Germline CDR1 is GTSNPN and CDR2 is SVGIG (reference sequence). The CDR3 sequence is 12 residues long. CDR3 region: CACAGEWTEAFF. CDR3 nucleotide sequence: TGTGCCTGCGCAGGGGAATGGACTGAAGCTTTCTTT. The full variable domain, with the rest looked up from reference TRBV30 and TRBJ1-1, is SQTIHQWPATLVQPVGSPLSLECTVEGTSNPNLYWYRQAAGRGLQLLFYSVGIGQISSEVPQNLSASRPQDRQFILSSKKLLLSDSGFYLCACAGEWTEAFFGQGTRLTVV.

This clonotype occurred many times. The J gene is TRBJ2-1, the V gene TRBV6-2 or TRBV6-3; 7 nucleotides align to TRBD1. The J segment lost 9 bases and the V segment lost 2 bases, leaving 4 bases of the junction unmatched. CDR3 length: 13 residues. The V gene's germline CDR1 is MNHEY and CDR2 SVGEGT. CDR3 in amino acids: CASSYEQGSEQFF. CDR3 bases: TGTGCCAGCAGTTACGAACAGGGGAGTGAGCAGTTCTTC.

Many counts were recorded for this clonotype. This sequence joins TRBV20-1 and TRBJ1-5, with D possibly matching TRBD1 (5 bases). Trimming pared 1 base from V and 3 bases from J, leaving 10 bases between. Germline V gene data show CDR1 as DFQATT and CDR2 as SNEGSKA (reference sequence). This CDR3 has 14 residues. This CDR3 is CSARAGENNQPQHF. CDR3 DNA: TGCAGTGCTAGAGCGGGGGAAAACAATCAGCCCCAGCATTTT.

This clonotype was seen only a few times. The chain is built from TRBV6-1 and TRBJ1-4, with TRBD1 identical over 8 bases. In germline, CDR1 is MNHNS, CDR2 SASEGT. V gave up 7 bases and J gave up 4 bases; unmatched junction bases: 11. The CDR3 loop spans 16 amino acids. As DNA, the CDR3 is TGTGCCAGCACTATACGGCAGGGGGCCGGTAATGAAAAACTGTTTTTT. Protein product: CASTIRQGAGNEKLFF.

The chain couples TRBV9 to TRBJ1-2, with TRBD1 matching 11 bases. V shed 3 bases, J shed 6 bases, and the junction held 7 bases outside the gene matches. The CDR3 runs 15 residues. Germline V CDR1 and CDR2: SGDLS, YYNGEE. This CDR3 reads CASSALGTGGHGYTF. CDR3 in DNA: TGTGCCAGCAGCGCCCTCGGGACAGGGGGACATGGCTACACCTTC.

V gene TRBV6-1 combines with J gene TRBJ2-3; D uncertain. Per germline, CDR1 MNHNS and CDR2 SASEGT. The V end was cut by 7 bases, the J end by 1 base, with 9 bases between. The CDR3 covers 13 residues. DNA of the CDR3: TGTGCCAGCACCCAGGACGGCACAGATACGCAGTATTTT. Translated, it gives CASTQDGTDTQYF.

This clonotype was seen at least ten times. The CDR3 spells CASSFGLNTGELFF. The CDR3 DNA sequence: TGTGCCAGCAGCTTCGGTCTGAACACCGGGGAGCTGTTTTTT. This sequence joins TRBV7-2 and TRBJ2-2; no definite D call. Germline CDR1 SGHTA, CDR2 FQGNSA. The CDR3 runs to 14 residues. The germline V and J ends were trimmed by 3 bases and 1 base, with 6 bases remaining between them.

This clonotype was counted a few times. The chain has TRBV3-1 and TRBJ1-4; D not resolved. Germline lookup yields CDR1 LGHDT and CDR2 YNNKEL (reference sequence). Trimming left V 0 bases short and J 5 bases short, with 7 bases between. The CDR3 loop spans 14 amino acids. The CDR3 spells CASSQDTRNEKLFF. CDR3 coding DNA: TGTGCCAGCAGCCAAGATACCAGAAATGAAAAACTGTTTTTT.

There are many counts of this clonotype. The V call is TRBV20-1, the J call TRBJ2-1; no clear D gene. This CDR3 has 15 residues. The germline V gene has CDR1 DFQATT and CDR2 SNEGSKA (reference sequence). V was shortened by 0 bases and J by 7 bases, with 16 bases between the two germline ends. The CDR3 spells CSARDLSTNGNEQFF. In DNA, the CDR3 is TGCAGTGCTAGAGATCTGAGCACTAACGGGAATGAGCAGTTCTTC.

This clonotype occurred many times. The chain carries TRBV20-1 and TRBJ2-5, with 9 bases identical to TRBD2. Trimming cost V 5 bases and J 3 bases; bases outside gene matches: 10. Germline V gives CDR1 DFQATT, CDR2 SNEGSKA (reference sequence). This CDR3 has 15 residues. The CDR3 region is CSAHSGSSQKETQYF. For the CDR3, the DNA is TGCAGTGCTCATAGCGGGAGTAGTCAGAAAGAGACCCAGTACTTC.

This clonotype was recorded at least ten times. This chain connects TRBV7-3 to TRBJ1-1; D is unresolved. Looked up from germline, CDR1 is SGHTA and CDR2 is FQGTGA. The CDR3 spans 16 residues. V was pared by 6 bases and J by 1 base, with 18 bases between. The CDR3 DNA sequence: TGTGCCAGCAGGTATCCTACGGGCAAAGGGAACACTGAAGCTTTCTTT. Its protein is CASRYPTGKGNTEAFF.

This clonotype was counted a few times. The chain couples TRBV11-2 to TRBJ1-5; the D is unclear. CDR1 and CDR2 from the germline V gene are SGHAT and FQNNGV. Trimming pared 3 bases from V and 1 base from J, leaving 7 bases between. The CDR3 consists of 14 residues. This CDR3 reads CASSLLSSNQPQHF. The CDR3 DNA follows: TGTGCCAGCAGCTTGCTGAGCAGCAATCAGCCCCAGCATTTT.

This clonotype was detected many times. The CDR3 spells CASSLSRVWTEAFF. For the CDR3, the DNA is TGTGCCAGCAGTTTATCGAGGGTTTGGACTGAAGCTTTCTTT. The chain is built from TRBV27 and TRBJ1-1; no reliable D call. Germline values: CDR1 MNHEY, CDR2 SMNVEV (reference sequence). CDR3 length: 14 amino acids. Trimming pared 0 bases from V and 5 bases from J, leaving 10 bases between.

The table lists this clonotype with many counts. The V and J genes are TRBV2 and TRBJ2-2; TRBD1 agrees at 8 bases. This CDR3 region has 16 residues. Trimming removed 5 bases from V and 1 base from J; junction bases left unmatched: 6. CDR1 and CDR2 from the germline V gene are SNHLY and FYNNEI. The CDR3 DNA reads TGTGCCAGCAGTCCCCTTGGGACAGGGAACACCGGGGAGCTGTTTTTT. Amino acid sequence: CASSPLGTGNTGELFF.

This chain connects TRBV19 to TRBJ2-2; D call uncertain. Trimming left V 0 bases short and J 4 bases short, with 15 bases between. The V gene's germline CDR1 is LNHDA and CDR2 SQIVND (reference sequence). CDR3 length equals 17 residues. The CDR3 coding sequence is TGTGCCAGTAGTATAGATCTGGGTAGCAGGAGCACCGGGGAGCTGTTTTTT. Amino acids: CASSIDLGSRSTGELFF. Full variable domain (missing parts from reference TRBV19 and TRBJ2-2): DGGITQSPKYLFRKEGQNVTLSCEQNLNHDAMYWYRQDPGQGLRLIYYSQIVNDFQKGDIAEGYSVSREKKESFPLTVTSAQKNPTAFYLCASSIDLGSRSTGELFFGEGSRLTVL.

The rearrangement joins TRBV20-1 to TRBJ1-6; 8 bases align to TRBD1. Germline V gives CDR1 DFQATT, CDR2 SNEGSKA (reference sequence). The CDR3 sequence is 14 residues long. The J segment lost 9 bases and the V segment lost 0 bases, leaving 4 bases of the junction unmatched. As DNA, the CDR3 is TGCAGTGCTAGAGATCAGGGGGCGTTTTCACCCCTCCACTTT. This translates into CSARDQGAFSPLHF.

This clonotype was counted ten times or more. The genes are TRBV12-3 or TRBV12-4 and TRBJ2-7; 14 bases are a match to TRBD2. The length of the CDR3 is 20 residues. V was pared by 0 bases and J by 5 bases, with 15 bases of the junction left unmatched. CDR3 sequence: CASSLAEGLAGESGQNEQYF. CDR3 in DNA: TGTGCCAGCAGTTTAGCGGAGGGACTAGCGGGAGAATCGGGTCAGAACGAGCAGTACTTC.

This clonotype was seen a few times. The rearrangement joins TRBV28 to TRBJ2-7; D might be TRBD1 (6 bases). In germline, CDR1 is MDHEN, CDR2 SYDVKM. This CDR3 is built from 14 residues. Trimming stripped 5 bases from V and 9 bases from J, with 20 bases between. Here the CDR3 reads CASSPGQPPLGQYF. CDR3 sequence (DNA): TGTGCCAGCAGTCCAGGACAGCCCCCTCTGGGGCAGTACTTC.

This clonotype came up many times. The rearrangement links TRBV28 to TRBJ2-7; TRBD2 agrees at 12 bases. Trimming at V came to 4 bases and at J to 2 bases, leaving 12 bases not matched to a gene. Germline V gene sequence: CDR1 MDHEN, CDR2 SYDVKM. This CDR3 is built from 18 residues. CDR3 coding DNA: TGTGCCAGCAGTTCAGACAGGGGACTAGCGGGCTGGACCTACGAGCAGTACTTC. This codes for CASSSDRGLAGWTYEQYF.

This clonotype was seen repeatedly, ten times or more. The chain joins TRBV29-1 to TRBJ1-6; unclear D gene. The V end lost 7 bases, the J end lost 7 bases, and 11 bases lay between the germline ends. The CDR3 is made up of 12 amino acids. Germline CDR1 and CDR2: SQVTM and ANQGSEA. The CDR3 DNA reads TGCAGCGCCGGGGAGGGCAATTCACCCCTCCACTTT. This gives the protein CSAGEGNSPLHF.

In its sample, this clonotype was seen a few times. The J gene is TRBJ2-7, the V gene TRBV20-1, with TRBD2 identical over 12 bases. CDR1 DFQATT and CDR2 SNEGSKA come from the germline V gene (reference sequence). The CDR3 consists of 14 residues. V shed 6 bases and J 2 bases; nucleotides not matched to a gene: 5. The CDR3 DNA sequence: TGCAGTGCGCCGACTAGCGGGAGCACCTACGAGCAGTACTTC. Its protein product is CSAPTSGSTYEQYF.

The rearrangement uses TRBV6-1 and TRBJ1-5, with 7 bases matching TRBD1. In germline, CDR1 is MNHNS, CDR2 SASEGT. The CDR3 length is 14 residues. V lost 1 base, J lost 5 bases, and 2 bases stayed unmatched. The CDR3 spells CASSEGGGDQPQHF. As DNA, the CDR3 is TGTGCCAGCAGTGAAGGAGGGGGCGATCAGCCCCAGCATTTT.

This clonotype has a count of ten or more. Here the CDR3 reads CASSLPRDGEQYF. CDR3 nucleotides: TGTGCCAGCAGTTTACCCCGGGACGGCGAGCAGTACTTC. V is TRBV28 and J is TRBJ2-7; either TRBD1 or TRBD2 may fit D (5 bases each). V was cut by 2 bases and J by 6 bases, with 11 bases left in between. Germline CDR1 and CDR2: MDHEN and SYDVKM. The length of the CDR3 is 13 residues.

The CDR3 is CASSSGGQGQFF. The DNA for the CDR3 is TGTGCCAGCAGTTCCGGGGGACAGGGGCAGTTCTTC. The rearrangement links TRBV28 to TRBJ2-1; 9 nucleotides agree with TRBD1. Germline V gene lookup returns CDR1 MDHEN and CDR2 SYDVKM. The CDR3 loop spans 12 amino acids. After removal of 4 bases from V and 12 bases from J, the junction contained 4 bases not matched to a gene.